This entry is about one TCR beta chain. No antigen is known for it. Researchers used template switching to add UMIs featuring a 6-nucleotide sample barcode. TCRdb re-called the 5' RACE reads, yielding one record per CDR3 amino acid sequence without DNA. This table lists approximately 160,000 distinct CDR3 sequences. This specimen comes from a study of monozygotic twins with inflammatory bowel disease. The germline gives CDR1 SGHRS, CDR2 YFSETQ. The CDR3 consists of 14 residues. Findings and limits, study-wide: Lower sharing of clonotypes with other individuals was seen in IBD patients than in healthy twins. This was most marked in patients showing signs of disease activity. It was in IBD patients that TCRbeta diversity (inverse Simpson) was lower than in healthy co-twins.

It was from whole blood, with no T cell sorting, that total RNA was isolated. The source is a human donor with ulcerative colitis or Crohn's disease, or a healthy co-twin of an affected twin (not recorded which). The chain combines TRBV5-1 with TRBJ1-6; as DNA is missing, the TRBD1 call by TCRdb cannot be tested. Sequenced material: blood. This CDR3 reads CASSLGGDNSPLHF.